Below are 25 T cell receptor beta chains sequenced from a single sample in a study of blood T cell repertoires in COVID-19. This table comes from immunoSEQ multiplex PCR, and its TCRdb copy is limited to in-frame clones, with some not included. The top ten hold about 2.1% of the sample, which has fewer than 200,000 clones, 89% seen once. The sequenced sample was peripheral blood. All receptors derive from a man aged 18-30 years who had recovered from COVID-19.

This chain links TRBV5-1 with TRBJ2-7, with 10 bases lining up with TRBD2. In germline, CDR1 is SGHRS, CDR2 YFSETQ. CDR3 length: 14 residues. The V and J ends lost 5 bases and 6 bases, in that order; junction bases with no gene match: 8. The CDR3 is CASRQIAGGGEQYF. CDR3 DNA sequence: TGCGCCAGCAGACAAATAGCGGGAGGAGGCGAGCAGTACTTC.

The CDR3 reads CASGGPEGNYGYTF. DNA of the CDR3: TGTGCCAGCGGAGGGCCCGAGGGAAACTATGGCTACACCTTC. V is TRBV5-4 and J is TRBJ1-2; no definite D call. CDR1 and CDR2 (germline): SGHNT, YYREEE (reference sequence). With 7 bases removed from V and 2 bases from J, the gap between germline ends came to 15 bases. This CDR3 spans 14 amino acids.

CDR3 sequence (DNA): TGTGCCAGCAGTGCGGGACAGGGCTTCTCCGATACGCAGTATTTT. As protein: CASSAGQGFSDTQYF. This chain links TRBV2 with TRBJ2-3; 9 nucleotides agree with TRBD1. Germline values: CDR1 SNHLY, CDR2 FYNNEI. With 4 bases clipped from V and 6 bases from J, the junction kept 8 bases outside the gene matches. The CDR3 has 15 residues.

CDR3 residues: CSVGTAMNTEAFF. The CDR3, as DNA: TGCAGCGTTGGGACAGCCATGAACACTGAAGCTTTCTTT. The chain combines TRBV29-1 with TRBJ1-1; TRBD1 might be the D (6 bases). The V gene lost 4 bases and the J gene lost 0 bases, with 9 bases spanning the gap. There are 13 residues in the CDR3. In germline, CDR1 is SQVTM, CDR2 ANQGSEA.

V usage is TRBV4-1 and J usage is TRBJ2-7; the match to TRBD2 covers 9 bases. V trimming: 0 bases; J trimming: 7 bases; junction bases outside the gene matches: 13. From germline, CDR1 is MGHRA and CDR2 YSYEKL. CDR3 length equals 17 residues. CDR3 coding DNA: TGCGCCAGCAGCCAAGATCAGTTGGGCGGGAGGGCAAAGGAGCAGTACTTC. Protein sequence: CASSQDQLGGRAKEQYF.

CDR3 sequence: CAYQGSEKLFF. Here the CDR3 DNA reads TGTGCCTATCAGGGAAGCGAAAAACTGTTTTTT. The genes are TRBV6-5 and TRBJ1-4; perhaps TRBD1 as D (5 bases). V was pared by 11 bases and J by 8 bases, with 12 bases between. The germline CDR1 and CDR2 sequences are MNHEY and SVGAGI. The CDR3 loop spans 11 amino acids.

The rearrangement uses TRBV10-1 and TRBJ2-3; unclear D gene. V dropped 4 bases and J dropped 2 bases, with 7 bases sitting between them. The CDR3 has 13 residues. Germline CDR1 WNHNN, CDR2 SYGVQD (reference sequence). The CDR3 DNA follows: TGCGCCAGCAGTGTAGCATTCACAGATACGCAGTATTTT. As protein: CASSVAFTDTQYF.

The chain is built from TRBV19 and TRBJ2-1, with a possible D match to TRBD2 (5 bases). CDR1 LNHDA and CDR2 SQIVND come from the germline V gene (reference sequence). The CDR3 consists of 13 residues. The V gene lost 3 bases and the J gene lost 7 bases, with 10 bases spanning the gap. The CDR3 loop reads CASSIASRNEQFF. The CDR3 region has the DNA TGTGCCAGTAGTATCGCTAGCCGTAATGAGCAGTTCTTC.

This clone is a singleton in its sample. This chain links TRBV7-3 with TRBJ1-1; tentatively, D is TRBD1 (5 bases). V was shortened by 2 bases and J by 10 bases, with 14 bases between the two germline ends. The CDR3 has 13 amino acids. Germline values: CDR1 SGHTA, CDR2 FQGTGA. The CDR3 is CASSLGEGRGAFF. The CDR3 region has the DNA TGTGCCAGCAGCTTAGGGGAGGGACGGGGAGCTTTCTTT.

The table lists this clone with a few counts. The gene calls are TRBV3-1 (or the pseudogene TRBV3-2) and TRBJ1-3; TRBD1 is a possible D gene (5 bases). The CDR3 runs to 17 residues. Germline CDR1 LGHDT, CDR2 YNNKEL (reference sequence). Trimming cost V 4 bases and J 0 bases, with 16 bases left between them. The CDR3 bases are TGTGCCAGCAGCCGAGGGGTACAGGACTACTCTGGAAACACCATATATTTT. Amino acid sequence: CASSRGVQDYSGNTIYF.

This chain joins TRBV12-3 or TRBV12-4 and TRBJ2-5, with 8 bases identical to TRBD2. Trimming took 3 bases from V and 9 from J; bases not matched to a gene: 6. The CDR3 has 13 amino acids. CDR3 loop: CASSLRGATAQYF. The CDR3 DNA reads TGTGCCAGCAGTTTGCGGGGGGCTACGGCCCAGTACTTC.

This clone appeared a single time. The chain is built from TRBV28 and TRBJ1-1; D possibly corresponds to TRBD1 (5 bases). CDR3 size: 13 residues. The germline CDR1 and CDR2 sequences are MDHEN and SYDVKM. V was trimmed by 8 bases and J by 0 bases, leaving 10 bases between them. The CDR3 reads CASSPGLNTEAFF. The CDR3 bases are TGTGCCAGCTCTCCAGGGCTGAACACTGAAGCTTTCTTT.

J is TRBJ2-2 and V is TRBV13; 14 bases match TRBD2. Germline V gene lookup returns CDR1 PRHDT and CDR2 FYEKMQ (reference sequence). The junction had 7 bases not matched to a gene; V was cut back by 4 bases and J by 6 bases. The CDR3 has 17 amino acids. The CDR3 is CASSSGTSGSGAGELFF. CDR3 DNA sequence: TGTGCCAGCAGCTCAGGGACTAGCGGGAGTGGGGCCGGGGAGCTGTTTTTT.

The chain uses TRBV30 and TRBJ1-5; no definite D call. The CDR3 has 15 residues. CDR1 is GTSNPN and CDR2 is SVGIG in the germline V gene (reference sequence). Trimming cost V 2 bases and J 5 bases, with 16 bases left between them. CDR3 residues: CAWSLRGCIDQPQHF. The CDR3 nucleotides are TGTGCCTGGAGTCTCCGCGGGTGTATCGATCAGCCCCAGCATTTT. Variable domain in full (rest from reference TRBV30 and TRBJ1-5): SQTIHQWPATLVQPVGSPLSLECTVEGTSNPNLYWYRQAAGRGLQLLFYSVGIGQISSEVPQNLSASRPQDRQFILSSKKLLLSDSGFYLCAWSLRGCIDQPQHFGDGTRLSIL.

The V gene is TRBV6-5, the J gene TRBJ2-5; 8 bases match TRBD1. V was clipped by 9 bases and J by 4 bases; unmatched bases: 1. Germline loops: CDR1 MNHEY, CDR2 SVGAGI. The length of the CDR3 is 11 residues. CDR3: CASDRGETQYF. For the CDR3, the DNA is TGTGCCAGTGACAGGGGAGAGACCCAGTACTTC.

The chain recombines TRBV29-1 with TRBJ1-2, with TRBD1 matching over 8 bases. Germline loops: CDR1 SQVTM, CDR2 ANQGSEA. The length of the CDR3 is 12 residues. J lost 7 bases, V lost 5 bases, and 6 bases had no gene match. The CDR3 spells CSVSGQGGGYTF. Here the CDR3 DNA reads TGCAGCGTTTCAGGACAGGGCGGTGGCTACACCTTC. The full variable domain, completed using reference TRBV29-1 and TRBJ1-2, is SAVISQKPSRDICQRGTSLTIQCQVDSQVTMMFWYRQQPGQSLTLIATANQGSEATYESGFVIDKFPISRPNLTFSTLTVSNMSPEDSSIYLCSVSGQGGGYTFGSGTRLTVV.

The chain employs TRBV9 and TRBJ2-7; the match to TRBD1 covers 12 bases. Germline-derived CDR1 and CDR2 are SGDLS and YYNGEE. The CDR3 runs to 16 residues. V trimming: 0 bases; J trimming: 5 bases; junction bases outside the gene matches: 6. Written as DNA, the CDR3 is TGTGCCAGCAGCGTAGCTGGAGGGACAGGGGGCGACGAGCAGTACTTC. As protein: CASSVAGGTGGDEQYF.

V usage is TRBV7-2 and J usage is TRBJ1-5; D unclear. The CDR3 extends over 16 amino acids. Trimming took 5 bases from V and 1 from J, leaving 15 bases between them. In germline, CDR1 is SGHTA, CDR2 FQGNSA. This chain's CDR3 is CASSASRGGSNQPQHF. The CDR3 DNA is TGTGCCAGCAGCGCTAGCCGGGGTGGGAGCAATCAGCCCCAGCATTTT. The full variable domain, rest sourced from reference TRBV7-2 and TRBJ1-5, is GAGVSQSPSNKVTEKGKDVELRCDPISGHTALYWYRQSLGQGLEFLIYFQGNSAPDKSGLPSDRFSAERTGGSVSTLTIQRTQQEDSAVYLCASSASRGGSNQPQHFGDGTRLSIL.

This clone was seen only once. This rearrangement joins TRBV10-3 to TRBJ2-1, with 8 bases matching TRBD2. The CDR3 is made up of 15 amino acids. Germline assignment: CDR1 ENHRY and CDR2 SYGVKD. J lost 8 bases, V lost 2 bases, and 8 bases had no gene match. CDR3 nucleotides: TGTGCCATCAGTGAGGTCGAGCGGGAGAAAGATGAGCAGTTCTTC. As protein: CAISEVEREKDEQFF.

The chain employs TRBV15 and TRBJ1-4; no reliable D call. Trimming stripped 5 bases from V and 0 bases from J, with 10 bases between. The CDR3 covers 15 residues. From germline, CDR1 is LNHNV and CDR2 YYDKDF (reference sequence). The chain's CDR3 is CATSGWRATNEKLFF. CDR3 sequence (DNA): TGTGCCACCAGCGGTTGGAGGGCAACTAATGAAAAACTGTTTTTT.

The chain has TRBV3-1 (or the pseudogene TRBV3-2) and TRBJ2-1; D is possibly TRBD2 (6 bases). The CDR3 sequence is 15 residues long. The ends were cut back, 0 bases at V and 2 bases at J, with 8 bases in the middle. CDR1 is LGHDT, CDR2 YNNKEL, per germline (reference sequence). In nucleotides, the CDR3 is TGTGCCAGCAGCCAAGATCTAGCGCCCTACAATGAGCAGTTCTTC. Translated, it gives CASSQDLAPYNEQFF.

This clone was counted a single time. The V and J genes are TRBV28 and TRBJ2-2; 7 bases are a match to TRBD1. The CDR3 loop spans 16 amino acids. Germline V gene data show CDR1 as MDHEN and CDR2 as SYDVKM. V shed 6 bases and J 8 bases; nucleotides not matched to a gene: 15. The CDR3: CASRDDYRGIAGELFF. In nucleotides, the CDR3 is TGTGCCAGCAGGGATGACTACAGGGGAATTGCGGGGGAGCTGTTTTTT.

The V and J genes are TRBV4-3 and TRBJ2-1; D is unclear. V was shortened by 4 bases and J by 3 bases, with 13 bases between the two germline ends. In germline, CDR1 is LGHNA, CDR2 YSLEER. This CDR3 region has 15 residues. CDR3 bases: TGCGCCAGCAGCCCCGAGAGAGAAGACTACAATGAGCAGTTCTTC. It translates to CASSPEREDYNEQFF.

This clone was counted only a few times. The chain combines TRBV2 with TRBJ1-5; 9 nucleotides align to TRBD1. V was clipped by 7 bases and J by 2 bases; unmatched bases: 9. The CDR3 is made up of 16 amino acids. CDR1 SNHLY and CDR2 FYNNEI come from the germline V gene. The CDR3 here is CASTQRRDRGNQPQHF. The CDR3 region has the DNA TGTGCCAGCACCCAACGACGGGACAGGGGCAATCAGCCCCAGCATTTT.

The CDR3 bases are TGTGCCAGCAGCCAAGGTCACAGGGCGGGGGCCAACGTCCTGACTTTC. This codes for CASSQGHRAGANVLTF. This chain uses TRBV14 with TRBJ2-6; perhaps TRBD1 as D (6 bases). The germline CDR1 and CDR2 sequences are SGHDN and FVKESK. CDR3 length: 16 residues. Trimming removed 1 base at V and 4 bases at J, with 11 bases between.